A selection of T cell receptor beta chains follows, all from one sample in a study of shared clonotypes between healthy human individuals. TCRdb's copy holds only in-frame clones and misses some; the assay was immunoSEQ multiplex PCR. The sample lists some 2,400,000 clones, more than 90% occurring once. The specimen sequenced was naive CD4+ T cells sorted from blood. These receptors were collected from a man aged 18 to 29 in good health. The CDR3 runs from the conserved cysteine through the conserved F or W. The D gene is left open where the match is weak. Clone size, where shown, is once, few, many, or a class for clones that have expanded.

j_call: TRBJ2-1
clone_size: -
d_call: TRBD2
cdr3_length: 14
v_call: TRBV29-1
cdr3_aa: CSAQLAPSYNEQFF
cdr3_nt: TGCAGCGCCCAACTAGCGCCCTCCTACAATGAGCAGTTCTTC

j_call: TRBJ2-7
clone_size: -
d_call: -
cdr3_length: 12
v_call: TRBV30
cdr3_aa: CAWSVSPYEQYF
cdr3_nt: TGTGCCTGGAGTGTCAGTCCCTACGAGCAGTACTTC

j_call: TRBJ2-1
clone_size: -
d_call: TRBD2
cdr3_length: 13
v_call: TRBV11-3
cdr3_aa: CASGPSGNNEQFF
cdr3_nt: TGTGCCAGCGGGCCTAGCGGCAACAATGAGCAGTTCTTC

j_call: TRBJ2-5
clone_size: -
d_call: -
cdr3_length: 14
v_call: TRBV7-2
cdr3_aa: CASSLVPGRETQYF
cdr3_nt: TGTGCCAGCAGCTTAGTACCAGGGAGGGAGACCCAGTACTTC

j_call: TRBJ1-5
clone_size: once
d_call: -
cdr3_length: 14
v_call: TRBV9
cdr3_aa: CASSGRGEGQPQHF
cdr3_nt: TGTGCCAGCAGTGGGCGAGGGGAAGGTCAGCCCCAGCATTTT

j_call: TRBJ2-2
clone_size: -
d_call: TRBD2
cdr3_length: 18
v_call: TRBV14
cdr3_aa: CASSQDFLAGVYTGELFF
cdr3_nt: TGTGCCAGCAGCCAAGATTTCCTAGCGGGAGTGTACACCGGGGAGCTGTTTTTT

j_call: TRBJ1-1
clone_size: -
d_call: TRBD1
cdr3_length: 14
v_call: TRBV6-1
cdr3_aa: CASSDQGASTEAFF
cdr3_nt: TGTGCCAGCAGTGACCAGGGGGCGAGCACTGAAGCTTTCTTT

j_call: TRBJ1-5
clone_size: -
d_call: -
cdr3_length: 14
v_call: TRBV19
cdr3_aa: CASSRRDGGQPQHF
cdr3_nt: TGTGCCAGTAGTAGAAGGGATGGGGGCCAGCCCCAGCATTTT

j_call: TRBJ2-6
clone_size: -
d_call: -
cdr3_length: 17
v_call: TRBV4-1
cdr3_aa: CASSQPGRNSGANVLTF
cdr3_nt: TGCGCCAGCAGCCAACCGGGACGGAACTCTGGGGCCAACGTCCTGACTTTC

j_call: TRBJ2-7
clone_size: -
d_call: -
cdr3_length: 15
v_call: TRBV6-6
cdr3_aa: CASSPSGQGSYEQYF
cdr3_nt: TGTGCCAGCAGTCCAAGCGGACAAGGGTCCTACGAGCAGTACTTC

j_call: TRBJ1-4
clone_size: -
d_call: -
cdr3_length: 14
v_call: TRBV9
cdr3_aa: CASSVGSVNEKLFF
cdr3_nt: TGTGCCAGCAGCGTAGGATCCGTTAATGAAAAACTGTTTTTT

j_call: TRBJ2-7
clone_size: -
d_call: -
cdr3_length: 11
v_call: TRBV5-6
cdr3_aa: CASSLFYEQYF
cdr3_nt: TGTGCCAGCAGCTTGTTCTACGAGCAGTACTTC

j_call: TRBJ1-4
clone_size: -
d_call: -
cdr3_length: 11
v_call: TRBV28
cdr3_aa: CVVTGNEKLFF
cdr3_nt: TGTGTTGTAACAGGGAATGAAAAACTGTTTTTT

j_call: TRBJ2-5
clone_size: -
d_call: TRBD1
cdr3_length: 15
v_call: TRBV9
cdr3_aa: CASSALQGASETQYF
cdr3_nt: TGTGCCAGCAGCGCCCTACAGGGGGCGAGTGAGACCCAGTACTTC

j_call: TRBJ1-2
clone_size: -
d_call: -
cdr3_length: 14
v_call: TRBV15
cdr3_aa: CATSRDKQGDGYTF
cdr3_nt: TGTGCCACCAGCAGAGATAAGCAGGGCGACGGCTACACCTTC

j_call: TRBJ1-3
clone_size: -
d_call: TRBD1
cdr3_length: 16
v_call: TRBV6-6
cdr3_aa: CASRHGQGHSGNTIYF
cdr3_nt: TGTGCCAGCAGGCACGGACAGGGACACTCTGGAAACACCATATATTTT

j_call: TRBJ2-7
clone_size: -
d_call: TRBD1
cdr3_length: 18
v_call: TRBV12-5
cdr3_aa: CASGLLGTGVPAAHEQYF
cdr3_nt: TGTGCTAGTGGTTTGCTGGGGACAGGCGTACCTGCCGCCCACGAGCAGTACTTC

j_call: TRBJ1-1
clone_size: -
d_call: -
cdr3_length: 13
v_call: TRBV30
cdr3_aa: CAWSGGGNTEAFF
cdr3_nt: TGTGCCTGGAGTGGAGGGGGGAACACTGAAGCTTTCTTT

j_call: TRBJ1-1
clone_size: -
d_call: -
cdr3_length: 14
v_call: TRBV5-4
cdr3_aa: CASSQNNKNTEAFF
cdr3_nt: TGTGCCAGCAGCCAAAACAACAAGAACACTGAAGCTTTCTTT

j_call: TRBJ1-1
clone_size: -
d_call: -
cdr3_length: 15
v_call: TRBV5-1
cdr3_aa: CASSPTLGGYTEAFF
cdr3_nt: TGCGCCAGCAGCCCCACCCTTGGGGGGTACACTGAAGCTTTCTTT

j_call: TRBJ1-1
clone_size: once
d_call: TRBD1
cdr3_length: 14
v_call: TRBV6-5
cdr3_aa: CASSSPRGDTEAFF
cdr3_nt: TGTGCCAGCAGTTCCCCCAGGGGGGACACTGAAGCTTTCTTT

j_call: TRBJ2-7
clone_size: once
d_call: TRBD1
cdr3_length: 15
v_call: TRBV4-2
cdr3_aa: CASSQDFGQGGEQYF
cdr3_nt: TGTGCCAGCAGCCAAGATTTTGGACAGGGAGGCGAGCAGTACTTC

j_call: TRBJ2-2
clone_size: -
d_call: -
cdr3_length: 15
v_call: TRBV2
cdr3_aa: CASRTEGVGTGELFF
cdr3_nt: TGTGCCAGCAGGACGGAGGGGGTCGGGACCGGGGAGCTGTTTTTT

j_call: TRBJ2-2
clone_size: -
d_call: TRBD2
cdr3_length: 16
v_call: TRBV6-1
cdr3_aa: CASSERLAGGAGELFF
cdr3_nt: TGTGCCAGCAGTGAGAGGCTAGCGGGAGGGGCCGGGGAGCTGTTTTTT

j_call: TRBJ2-5
clone_size: -
d_call: -
cdr3_length: 13
v_call: TRBV6-1
cdr3_aa: CAESDGGRGTQYF
cdr3_nt: TGTGCAGAGTCGGACGGGGGACGCGGGACCCAGTACTTC

j_call: TRBJ2-2
clone_size: -
d_call: TRBD1
cdr3_length: 18
v_call: TRBV19
cdr3_aa: CASSIELATGRLTGELFF
cdr3_nt: TGTGCCAGTAGTATAGAATTGGCGACAGGGCGCTTGACCGGGGAGCTGTTTTTT

j_call: TRBJ2-5
clone_size: once
d_call: TRBD2
cdr3_length: 15
v_call: TRBV4-1
cdr3_aa: CASSQEKGLGETQYF
cdr3_nt: TGCGCCAGCAGCCAAGAAAAGGGACTAGGTGAGACCCAGTACTTC

j_call: TRBJ2-7
clone_size: -
d_call: -
cdr3_length: 12
v_call: TRBV2
cdr3_aa: CASGADSYEQYF
cdr3_nt: TGTGCCAGCGGGGCAGACTCCTACGAGCAGTACTTC

j_call: TRBJ2-3
clone_size: -
d_call: -
cdr3_length: 15
v_call: TRBV19
cdr3_aa: CASGASRAGTDTQYF
cdr3_nt: TGTGCCAGTGGGGCAAGCCGGGCCGGCACAGATACGCAGTATTTT

j_call: TRBJ1-2
clone_size: -
d_call: -
cdr3_length: 14
v_call: TRBV18
cdr3_aa: CASSPVSDNYGYTF
cdr3_nt: TGTGCCAGCTCACCAGTCAGTGACAACTATGGCTACACCTTC

j_call: TRBJ2-2
clone_size: -
d_call: -
cdr3_length: 16
v_call: TRBV4-1
cdr3_aa: CASSQETRTKTGELFF
cdr3_nt: TGCGCCAGCAGCCAAGAAACGCGGACTAAGACCGGGGAGCTGTTTTTT